This T cell receptor beta chain was captured by sequencing in a study of regulatory T cells in long-lasting Graves disease. Investigators prepared the TCR beta libraries by applying iRepertoire HTBI primers and Arm-PCR of CDR3 regions. One entry per CDR3 protein, called by TCRdb with MiXCR from the multiplex PCR reads. Of about 220,000 distinct CDR3 sequences in the sample, approximately 18% were seen once. The time point was: newly diagnosed GD, antithyroid drugs for less than 3 months. The TCR library used RNA extracted from PBMCs. This clonotype was counted ten times or more. These data were also filed under a second study, of T cells in Graves' hyperthyroidism and ophthalmopathy.

This sample comprised peripheral blood mononuclear cells (PBMCs), obtained at new diagnosis, from a patient treated with antithyroid drugs. This sequence originates from a woman younger than 45 with Graves disease.

CDR3 DNA sequence: TGTGCCAGCAGCTTAGTGGGGGGGGGCCCCAGCCTGGGGGAGCAGTTCTTC. Amino acid sequence: CASSLVGGGPSLGEQFF. The chain is built from TRBV7-2 and TRBJ2-1; weak D call: TRBD2 (7 bases). CDR3 length equals 17 residues. Germline-derived CDR1 and CDR2 are SGHTA and FQGNSA. V lost 1 base and J lost 10, with 23 bases in between.